Following are 26 T cell receptor beta chains from one sample sequenced in a study of PD-1 blockade in classical Hodgkin lymphoma. This table comes from immunoSEQ multiplex PCR, and its TCRdb copy is limited to in-frame clones, with some not included. In the table there are about 29,000 clones, roughly 85% of which are singletons. Every patient relapsed after autologous stem cell transplantation, and brentuximab vedotin exposure varied. Investigators isolated CD4+ T cells from thawed PBMCs through magnetic negative selection. The source was CD4+ T cells from blood, collected at baseline. The receptor set was obtained from a human donor with classical Hodgkin lymphoma.

The gene calls are TRBV6-1 and TRBJ2-5; 7 nucleotides agree with TRBD2. This CDR3 contains 14 residues. Trimming at V came to 4 bases and at J to 3 bases, leaving 5 bases not matched to a gene. The germline CDR1 and CDR2 sequences are MNHNS and SASEGT. The CDR3 nucleotides are TGTGCCAGCAGTGCCCTAGCGGCTAAAGAGACCCAGTACTTC. Translation gives CASSALAAKETQYF.

The chain links TRBV5-5 to TRBJ1-1; TRBD1 matches at 11 bases. The V gene end was trimmed by 0 bases and the J gene end by 0 bases; junction bases not matched to a gene: 7. The CDR3 spans 18 residues. Germline V CDR1 and CDR2: SGHKS, YYEKEE (reference sequence). CDR3 DNA: TGTGCCAGCAGCTTGGGGACAGGGGGCTTCGGTTTGAACACTGAAGCTTTCTTT. Translating gives CASSLGTGGFGLNTEAFF.

This chain links TRBV9 with TRBJ2-1; 8 bases fit TRBD1. The CDR3 consists of 16 residues. From germline, CDR1 is SGDLS and CDR2 YYNGEE. The ends lost 4 bases at V and 7 bases at J; junction bases unmatched: 13. This CDR3 reads CASSLLDRVWGNEQFF. CDR3 nucleotide sequence: TGTGCCAGCAGCTTACTGGACAGGGTGTGGGGTAATGAGCAGTTCTTC.

This chain uses TRBV7-2 with TRBJ2-7, with D possibly being TRBD1 (6 bases). The length of the CDR3 is 12 residues. Germline V gives CDR1 SGHTA, CDR2 FQGNSA. Between the trimmed V and J ends, which lost 8 bases and 1 base, there was a span of 9 bases. CDR3 DNA: TGTGCCAGCGGCAGGGGATCCTACGAGCAGTACTTC. Amino acid sequence: CASGRGSYEQYF.

This chain joins TRBV4-1 and TRBJ2-7, with TRBD1 identical over 10 bases. After removal of 5 bases from V and 4 bases from J, the junction contained 8 bases not matched to a gene. Germline V gene sequence: CDR1 MGHRA, CDR2 YSYEKL. The CDR3 has 15 residues. The CDR3: CASSVPGQGLYEQYF. Written as DNA, the CDR3 is TGCGCCAGCAGCGTACCGGGACAGGGGCTGTACGAGCAGTACTTC.

This chain connects TRBV13 to TRBJ2-1, with unresolved D. Trimming took 2 bases from V and 2 from J, leaving 13 bases between them. The CDR3 totals 16 residues. Germline CDR1 is PRHDT and CDR2 is FYEKMQ (reference sequence). The DNA of the CDR3 is TGTGCCAGCAGCTTAAAGCCGGACGGAACCTACAATGAGCAGTTCTTC. It is translated as CASSLKPDGTYNEQFF.

The chain joins TRBV15 to TRBJ2-2; no clear D gene. CDR3 size: 16 residues. Germline assignment: CDR1 LNHNV and CDR2 YYDKDF (reference sequence). V dropped 0 bases and J dropped 5 bases, with 13 bases sitting between them. CDR3 in DNA: TGTGCCACCAGCAGAGATAACCCCAGGCTGACCGGGGAGCTGTTTTTT. This gives the protein CATSRDNPRLTGELFF.

Here the CDR3 reads CASSLDGNQPQHF. The DNA of the CDR3 is TGTGCCAGCAGCCTGGACGGGAATCAGCCCCAGCATTTT. The rearrangement joins TRBV7-2 to TRBJ1-5; D gene unclear. Germline V gene lookup returns CDR1 SGHTA and CDR2 FQGNSA. V was cut by 5 bases and J by 4 bases, with 9 bases left in between. This CDR3 region has 13 residues.

The chain uses TRBV28 and TRBJ2-7, with D maybe TRBD2 (6 bases). CDR1 and CDR2 from the germline V gene are MDHEN and SYDVKM. The CDR3 is 17 amino acids. Deletions cut 1 base from V and 5 bases from J, with 21 bases between. As DNA, the CDR3 is TGTGCCAGCAGTTTATTCAAGGAGGGTGGCAGTAAGAACGAGCAGTACTTC. It translates to CASSLFKEGGSKNEQYF.

CDR3 sequence: CASSLSKSNRFSGNTIYF. CDR3 in DNA: TGTGCCAGCAGTCTATCTAAAAGCAACAGGTTCTCTGGAAACACCATATATTTT. This chain links TRBV28 with TRBJ1-3; a possible D gene is TRBD1 (5 bases). The CDR3 is 18 residues long. CDR1 is MDHEN, CDR2 SYDVKM, per germline. V lost 5 bases and J 0 bases, leaving 20 bases between the germline ends. The variable domain in full, with the rest retrieved from reference TRBV28 and TRBJ1-3, is DVKVTQSSRYLVKRTGEKVFLECVQDMDHENMFWYRQDPGLGLRLIYFSYDVKMKEKGDIPEGYSVSREKKERFSLILESASTNQTSMYLCASSLSKSNRFSGNTIYFGEGSWLTVV.

A few counts support this clone. V gene TRBV19 combines with J gene TRBJ1-2, with 9 bases that match TRBD1. Trimming at V came to 10 bases and at J to 8 bases, leaving 11 bases not matched to a gene. Germline-derived CDR1 and CDR2 are LNHDA and SQIVND (reference sequence). The CDR3 runs to 13 residues. DNA of the CDR3: TGTGCCACCTCGGACAGGGGTTATGTAGGCTACACCTTC. Protein sequence: CATSDRGYVGYTF.

This chain links TRBV7-2 with TRBJ2-1, with D possibly called TRBD1 or TRBD2 (5 bases each). Germline V gene lookup returns CDR1 SGHTA and CDR2 FQGNSA. The CDR3 contains 14 residues. The germline V and J ends were trimmed by 5 bases and 6 bases, with 14 bases remaining between them. The CDR3 region has the DNA TGTGCCAGCAGCCAGGGACCCTCATCCAATGAGCAGTTCTTC. It codes for CASSQGPSSNEQFF.

The CDR3 DNA follows: TGTGCCAGCAGCCCCTGGACTAGCGGGAGGTATGACACCGGGGAGCTGTTTTTT. It is translated as CASSPWTSGRYDTGELFF. The rearrangement links TRBV9 to TRBJ2-2; 14 nucleotides line up with TRBD2. CDR3 size: 18 residues. CDR1 and CDR2 (germline): SGDLS, YYNGEE. V dropped 4 bases and J dropped 3; count of bases not matched to a gene: 8.

This rearrangement joins TRBV19 to TRBJ2-7; 12 bases agree with TRBD1. The junction had 13 bases not matched to a gene; V was cut back by 6 bases and J by 7 bases. This CDR3 comprises 16 residues. The germline CDR1 and CDR2 sequences are LNHDA and SQIVND (reference sequence). The CDR3 loop reads CASSVGPGQGASEQYF. The CDR3 DNA follows: TGTGCCAGTAGCGTAGGCCCGGGACAGGGGGCTAGTGAGCAGTACTTC.

The chain links TRBV18 to TRBJ1-3; D is unresolved. With 3 bases removed from V and 2 bases from J, the gap between germline ends came to 8 bases. There are 14 residues in the CDR3. Germline-derived CDR1 and CDR2 are KGHSH and LQKENI. The CDR3 DNA sequence: TGTGCCAGCTCACCTTCAGAGACTGGAAACACCATATATTTT. Translated, it gives CASSPSETGNTIYF.

V and J are TRBV2 and TRBJ2-2, with D tentatively TRBD1 (5 bases). The CDR3 is 13 residues long. V gave up 6 bases and J gave up 6 bases, with 11 bases separating them. Germline V gives CDR1 SNHLY, CDR2 FYNNEI. The CDR3: CASSAPRAGELFF. The CDR3 bases are TGTGCCAGCAGCGCACCCAGGGCCGGGGAGCTGTTTTTT.

The chain carries TRBV7-8 and TRBJ1-1; perhaps TRBD1 as D (6 bases). Trimming stripped 8 bases from V and 4 bases from J, with 17 bases between. CDR3 length: 14 amino acids. Germline loops: CDR1 SGHVS, CDR2 FQNEAQ. CDR3 protein: CASPFRGWATEAFF. CDR3 coding DNA: TGTGCCAGCCCGTTCAGGGGCTGGGCCACTGAAGCTTTCTTT. Full variable domain (remainder filled in from reference TRBV7-8 and TRBJ1-1): GAGVSQSPRYKVAKRGQDVALRCDPISGHVSLFWYQQALGQGPEFLTYFQNEAQLDKSGLPSDRFFAERPEGSVSTLKIQRTQQEDSAVYLCASPFRGWATEAFFGQGTRLTVV.

The rearrangement links TRBV19 to TRBJ1-1; D gene uncertain. The germline V gene has CDR1 LNHDA and CDR2 SQIVND (reference sequence). This CDR3 is built from 13 residues. V shed 6 bases and J shed 1 base, with 9 bases lying between them. The CDR3 DNA reads as TGTGCCAGTAGACGGGGAACGAACACTGAAGCTTTCTTT. Translation gives CASRRGTNTEAFF. Filled out from reference TRBV19 and TRBJ1-1, the complete variable domain reads DGGITQSPKYLFRKEGQNVTLSCEQNLNHDAMYWYRQDPGQGLRLIYYSQIVNDFQKGDIAEGYSVSREKKESFPLTVTSAQKNPTAFYLCASRRGTNTEAFFGQGTRLTVV.

This chain links TRBV2 with TRBJ2-2, with 10 bases matching TRBD2. V gave up 8 bases and J gave up 1 base; unmatched junction bases: 4. The CDR3 has 15 residues. Per germline, CDR1 SNHLY and CDR2 FYNNEI. CDR3 amino acids: CASRKREGNTGELFF. CDR3 in DNA: TGTGCCAGCCGTAAGCGGGAGGGGAACACCGGGGAGCTGTTTTTT.

This clone came up a few times. The chain has TRBV5-1 and TRBJ1-1; no firm D call. Trimming left V 4 bases short and J 4 bases short, with 8 bases between. This CDR3 has 12 amino acids. The germline gives CDR1 SGHRS, CDR2 YFSETQ. In DNA form, the CDR3 reads TGCGCCAGCAGCGGAGGTGGCACTGAAGCTTTCTTT. This encodes CASSGGGTEAFF.

V gene TRBV5-5 combines with J gene TRBJ2-7; 7 positions agree with TRBD1. The J segment lost 1 base and the V segment lost 0 bases, leaving 7 bases of the junction unmatched. This CDR3 comprises 16 residues. Germline CDR1 is SGHKS and CDR2 is YYEKEE (reference sequence). CDR3 DNA: TGTGCCAGCAGCTTGGTAGCCAGGGGGAATTCCTACGAGCAGTACTTC. Protein: CASSLVARGNSYEQYF.

This rearrangement joins TRBV6-5 to TRBJ1-5, with 9 bases fitting TRBD1. The junction had 9 bases not matched to a gene; V was cut back by 7 bases and J by 5 bases. CDR1 and CDR2 from the germline V gene are MNHEY and SVGAGI. The CDR3 covers 15 residues. CDR3 sequence reads: CASKPRGQGYQPQHF. CDR3 bases: TGTGCCAGCAAACCCCGGGGACAGGGTTATCAGCCCCAGCATTTT.

This chain uses TRBV6-5 with TRBJ1-1; 10 bases are a match to TRBD1. Trimming at V came to 1 base and at J to 5 bases, leaving 4 bases not matched to a gene. Germline CDR1 is MNHEY and CDR2 is SVGAGI. The CDR3 is 15 residues long. In DNA, the CDR3 is TGTGCCAGCAGTTACTATGGGACAGGGGTGACTGAAGCTTTCTTT. This sequence encodes CASSYYGTGVTEAFF.

This chain joins TRBV19 and TRBJ1-5; tentative D call: TRBD1 (5 bases). The CDR3 length is 17 residues. V was cut by 3 bases and J by 0 bases, with 15 bases left in between. The V gene's germline CDR1 is LNHDA and CDR2 SQIVND (reference sequence). The CDR3: CASSIRGLSYSNQPQHF. The CDR3 DNA reads as TGTGCCAGTAGTATTCGGGGACTCAGCTATAGCAATCAGCCCCAGCATTTT.

This chain uses TRBV7-8 with TRBJ2-3; D unclear. Trimming left V 1 base short and J 2 bases short, with 7 bases between. The CDR3 is made up of 14 amino acids. Germline CDR1 is SGHVS and CDR2 is FQNEAQ. CDR3 residues: CASSLGPSTDTQYF. The CDR3 bases are TGTGCCAGCAGCTTAGGGCCGTCCACAGATACGCAGTATTTT.

This clone was detected only once. This chain uses TRBV14 with TRBJ2-1; D tentatively reads TRBD1 or TRBD2 (5 bases each). Trimming removed 1 base at V and 13 bases at J, with 17 bases between. CDR3 length equals 14 residues. Germline CDR1 is SGHDN and CDR2 is FVKESK. Here the CDR3 reads CASSQASLRGEQFF. The CDR3 DNA is TGTGCCAGCAGCCAAGCGTCCCTGAGAGGGGAACAGTTCTTC.